These T cell receptor beta chains were read from a single sample in a study of regulatory T cells in long-lasting Graves disease. TCRdb independently ran MiXCR on the multiplex PCR reads; one entry per CDR3 protein. The table shows roughly 560,000 distinct CDR3 sequences, with approximately 16% occurring only once. This same sample was also part of a study on T cells in Graves' hyperthyroidism and ophthalmopathy.

The source material was peripheral blood mononuclear cells (PBMCs), sampled at new diagnosis, from a patient treated with antithyroid drugs. These receptors were obtained from a woman aged 35-65 years with Graves disease. Each CDR3 is given with its conserved first and last residue. D genes are given only for firm matches. Size is stated for part of the rows, as once, few or many counts, or as a class when the clone is expanded.

TRBV6-2/TRBV6-3	few	TRBJ1-5	15	TRBD1	CASSYSRDRDQPQHF	TGTGCCAGCAGTTACTCCCGGGACAGAGATCAGCCCCAGCATTTT
TRBV7-9	many	TRBJ2-2	16	-	CASSLGEIANTGELFF	TGTGCCAGCAGCTTAGGGGAGATAGCGAACACCGGGGAGCTGTTTTTT
TRBV19	few	TRBJ2-2	14	-	CATQGGTRTGELFF	TGTGCCACCCAAGGGGGAACCAGAACCGGGGAGCTGTTTTTT
TRBV6-1	-	TRBJ1-6	13	TRBD1	CASTRQGTSPLHF	TGTGCCAGCACGAGACAGGGGACTTCACCCCTCCACTTT
TRBV20-1	many	TRBJ2-1	14	TRBD2	CSALTAGVYNEQFF	TGCAGTGCCCTGACAGCGGGGGTATACAATGAGCAGTTCTTC
TRBV19	-	TRBJ1-4	15	TRBD1	CASRRQGATNEKLFF	TGTGCCAGTAGGCGACAGGGGGCAACTAATGAAAAACTGTTTTTT
TRBV27	-	TRBJ2-1	16	-	CASRSNQGSSYNEQFF	TGTGCCAGCAGGTCGAACCAGGGGAGCTCCTACAATGAGCAGTTCTTC
TRBV10-3	-	TRBJ2-1	13	-	CATNHNRDNEQFF	TGTGCCACCAACCACAACAGGGATAATGAGCAGTTCTTC
TRBV5-1	many	TRBJ1-1	13	-	CASSLSPNKEAFF	TGCGCCAGCAGCTTGTCTCCTAACAAGGAGGCTTTCTTT
TRBV13	many	TRBJ1-2	14	TRBD1	CASSRGGTGYGYTF	TGTGCCAGCAGCCGTGGCGGGACAGGGTATGGCTACACCTTC
TRBV27	few	TRBJ1-3	15	-	CASSLGGNAGNTIYF	TGTGCCAGCAGTTTAGGGGGAAATGCTGGAAACACCATATATTTT
TRBV9	-	TRBJ1-1	16	-	CASSVGSGLMNTEAFF	TGTGCCAGCAGCGTGGGTTCGGGCCTGATGAACACTGAAGCTTTCTTT
TRBV5-1	many	TRBJ2-3	14	-	CASSLESPADTQYF	TGCGCCAGCAGCTTGGAGAGCCCTGCAGATACGCAGTATTTT
TRBV16	-	TRBJ1-2	16	-	CASSQSATGTADGYTF	TGTGCCAGCAGCCAATCGGCGACCGGGACGGCCGATGGCTACACCTTC
TRBV6-1	-	TRBJ1-2	16	TRBD1	CASSEAFTGGGRGYTF	TGTGCCAGCAGTGAAGCGTTCACAGGGGGCGGTCGGGGCTACACCTTC
TRBV5-5	few	TRBJ1-3	17	TRBD1	CASSPTPGTGSGNTIYF	TGTGCCAGCAGCCCAACCCCCGGGACAGGGAGTGGAAACACCATATATTTT
TRBV12-3/TRBV12-4	many	TRBJ2-2	14	-	CASSLGQARGELFF	TGTGCCAGCAGTTTAGGACAGGCGCGCGGGGAGCTGTTTTTT
TRBV20-1	-	TRBJ2-3	14	-	CSAGEGDWADTQYF	TGCAGTGCTGGGGAAGGAGATTGGGCAGATACGCAGTATTTT
TRBV28	many	TRBJ2-5	14	-	CASRAPPGRETQYF	TGTGCCAGCAGGGCCCCCCCGGGGCGAGAGACCCAGTACTTC
TRBV28	many	TRBJ2-7	12	TRBD2	CASGSTSFEQYF	TGTGCCAGCGGATCGACTAGCTTCGAGCAGTACTTC
TRBV9	few	TRBJ1-5	13	-	CASSPTQNQPQHF	TGTGCCAGCAGCCCCACGCAGAATCAGCCCCAGCATTTT
TRBV6-1	many	TRBJ2-5	16	-	CASHVKGSSGRETQYF	TGTGCCAGCCACGTGAAGGGTTCGTCGGGGAGGGAGACCCAGTACTTC
TRBV20-1	many	TRBJ1-1	12	-	CSGGQSDTEAFF	TGCAGTGGGGGGCAATCGGACACTGAAGCTTTCTTT
TRBV6-2/TRBV6-3	-	TRBJ2-7	12	-	CASSYSSDEQYF	TGTGCCAGCAGTTACTCGTCGGACGAGCAGTACTTC
TRBV6-1	few	TRBJ2-7	14	-	CASSSWGETYEQYF	TGTGCCAGCAGCTCCTGGGGGGAGACCTACGAGCAGTACTTC
TRBV20-1	few	TRBJ1-2	18	-	CSARSPVVEAMNNYGYTF	TGCAGTGCTCGGAGCCCCGTAGTTGAGGCCATGAATAACTATGGCTACACCTTC
TRBV9	-	TRBJ2-5	16	-	CASSATGRTYQETQYF	TGTGCCAGCAGCGCTACGGGACGGACGTACCAAGAGACCCAGTACTTC
TRBV18	few	TRBJ2-7	15	-	CASSSPKGESYEQYF	TGTGCCAGCTCCTCGCCGAAGGGAGAATCCTACGAGCAGTACTTC
TRBV12-3/TRBV12-4	many	TRBJ2-4	13	-	CASSLGTKNIQYF	TGTGCCAGCAGTTTAGGGACTAAAAACATTCAGTACTTC
TRBV6-6	many	TRBJ1-3	16	-	CASSYSSRGTGNTIYF	TGTGCCAGCAGTTACTCGTCCAGGGGTACTGGAAACACCATATATTTT
TRBV20-1	-	TRBJ2-1	14	-	CSARDSTRIVGQFF	TGCAGTGCTAGGGACAGCACCCGGATCGTAGGGCAGTTCTTC
TRBV28	many	TRBJ1-1	12	-	CASSPGWSEAFF	TGTGCCAGCAGCCCCGGATGGTCTGAAGCTTTCTTT
TRBV5-1	-	TRBJ2-5	16	TRBD2	CASSLGAGAIVETQYF	TGCGCCAGCAGCTTGGGAGCGGGGGCGATCGTGGAGACCCAGTACTTC
TRBV20-1	few	TRBJ2-1	16	-	CSASPLAGATYNEQFF	TGCAGTGCTAGTCCCCTCGCGGGGGCTACGTACAATGAGCAGTTCTTC
TRBV28	many	TRBJ2-3	15	-	CASSAGGSRRDTQYF	TGTGCCAGCAGTGCTGGAGGGAGCCGTCGAGATACGCAGTATTTT
TRBV7-2	many	TRBJ2-1	14	-	CASRNRDVSNEQFF	TGTGCCAGCCGCAACAGGGACGTATCCAATGAGCAGTTCTTC
TRBV9	-	TRBJ1-3	16	-	CASSPGGGVSGNTIYF	TGTGCCAGCAGCCCCGGAGGGGGAGTCTCTGGAAACACCATATATTTT
TRBV3-1	few	TRBJ1-2	15	-	CASSRVVGSSGGYTF	TGTGCCAGCAGCCGAGTGGTAGGGAGTTCGGGAGGCTACACCTTC
TRBV7-2	many	TRBJ2-5	16	-	CASSFLYPHGEETQYF	TGTGCCAGCAGCTTCCTCTATCCCCACGGAGAAGAGACCCAGTACTTC
TRBV3-1	many	TRBJ1-1	16	-	CASSLLGGIDRNEAFF	TGTGCCAGCAGCCTCCTCGGCGGGATAGACAGGAATGAAGCTTTCTTT
TRBV6-1	many	TRBJ2-3	14	-	CASSEGWGADTQYF	TGTGCCAGCAGTGAAGGGTGGGGCGCAGATACGCAGTATTTT
TRBV14	-	TRBJ1-1	15	-	CASSPYGGGNTEAFF	TGTGCCAGCAGCCCCTATGGAGGGGGGAACACTGAAGCTTTCTTT
TRBV6-1	many	TRBJ2-7	14	TRBD2	CASSDGGGPWEQYF	TGTGCCAGCAGTGACGGCGGGGGTCCATGGGAGCAGTACTTC
TRBV5-1	-	TRBJ2-2	16	TRBD1	CASSSTQGADTGELFF	TGCGCCAGCAGCTCTACACAGGGGGCCGACACCGGGGAGCTGTTTTTT
TRBV2	many	TRBJ1-2	16	-	CASREGQDLTIYGYTF	TGTGCCAGCAGGGAGGGACAAGATCTCACAATTTATGGCTACACCTTC
TRBV6-2/TRBV6-3	-	TRBJ1-4	13	-	CASSYSSNEKLFF	TGTGCCAGCAGTTACTCCTCAAATGAAAAACTGTTTTTT